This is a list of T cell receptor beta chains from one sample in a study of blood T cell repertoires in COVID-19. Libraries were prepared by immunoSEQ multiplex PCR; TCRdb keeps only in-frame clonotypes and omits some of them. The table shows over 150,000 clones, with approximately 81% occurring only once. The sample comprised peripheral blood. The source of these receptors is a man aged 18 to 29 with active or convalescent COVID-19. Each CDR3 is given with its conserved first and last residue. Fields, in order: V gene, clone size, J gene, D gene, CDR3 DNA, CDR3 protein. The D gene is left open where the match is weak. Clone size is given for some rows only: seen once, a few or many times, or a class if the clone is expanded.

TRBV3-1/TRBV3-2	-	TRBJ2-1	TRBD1	TGTGCCAGCAGCGATTGGGACAGGGGAGTTAGTGAGCAGTTCTTC	CASSDWDRGVSEQFF
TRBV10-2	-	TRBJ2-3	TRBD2	TGCGCCAGCAGACTCACTAGCGGGAGTGTTGATACGCAGTATTTT	CASRLTSGSVDTQYF
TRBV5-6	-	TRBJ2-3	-	TGTGCCAGCAGCCGGGACCCAGGGGCAGATACGCAGTATTTT	CASSRDPGADTQYF
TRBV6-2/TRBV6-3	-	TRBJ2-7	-	TGTGCCAGCAGTTATCTCTACGAGCAGTACTTC	CASSYLYEQYF
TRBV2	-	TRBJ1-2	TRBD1	TGTGCCAGCACAGGGGGCCGAGGCTACACCTTC	CASTGGRGYTF
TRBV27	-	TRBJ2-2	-	TGTGCCAGCAGGCTAAAGGGGATATCGAACACCGGGGAGCTGTTTTTT	CASRLKGISNTGELFF
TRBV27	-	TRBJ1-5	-	TGTGCCAGCAGTTTAGTGGCAGCGACCCGGCCCCAGCATTTT	CASSLVAATRPQHF
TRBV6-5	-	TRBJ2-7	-	TGTGCCAGCAGCCTAGGGACATACTACGAGCAGTACTTC	CASSLGTYYEQYF
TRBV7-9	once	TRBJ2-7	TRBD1	TGTGCCAGCAGCCGGTCCCAACCCGGGACAGGGTTCTACGAGCAGTACTTC	CASSRSQPGTGFYEQYF
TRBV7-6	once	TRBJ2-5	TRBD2	TGTGCCAGCAGCTTAGGCATAGGCGGGAGATCAGAGACCCAGTACTTC	CASSLGIGGRSETQYF